Each of the 11 T cell receptor beta chains below was sequenced from the same sample in a study of blood T cell repertoires in COVID-19. Using immunoSEQ multiplex PCR, the repertoire was profiled, and TCRdb retains in-frame clones only, with some absent. The sample contains about 350,000 clones, 86% of which appear only once. Sequenced: peripheral blood. These receptors came from a woman between 55 and 75 years old with COVID-19, enrolled during active disease.

The chain carries TRBV6-4 and TRBJ2-1; 15 bases are a match to TRBD2. CDR1 and CDR2 from the germline V gene are MRHNA and SNTAGT. The CDR3 consists of 17 residues. V was pared by 1 base and J by 7 bases, with 5 bases of the junction left unmatched. The CDR3 loop is CASSDWTSGGAGNEQFF. The CDR3 DNA reads as TGTGCCAGCAGTGACTGGACTAGCGGGGGGGCTGGAAATGAGCAGTTCTTC.

The chain employs TRBV7-7 and TRBJ2-3, with 7 bases lining up with TRBD2. The CDR3 sequence is 16 residues long. Trimming took 1 base from V and 2 from J; bases not matched to a gene: 6. Germline V gives CDR1 SSHAT, CDR2 FNYEAQ (reference sequence). The CDR3 loop is CASSLGAGGFTDTQYF. The CDR3 DNA follows: TGTGCCAGCAGCTTAGGAGCCGGGGGGTTCACAGATACGCAGTATTTT.

To note about this clone: The same CDR3 also results from other DNA sequences found in this sample. The V gene is TRBV19, the J gene TRBJ1-2; TRBD1 aligns across 7 bases. The J segment lost 2 bases and the V segment lost 5 bases, leaving 2 bases of the junction unmatched. This CDR3 is 13 amino acids long. CDR1 and CDR2 from the germline V gene are LNHDA and SQIVND (reference sequence). CDR3 sequence (DNA): TGTGCCAGTAGTCCGACAGGGAACTATGGCTACACCTTC. Its translation: CASSPTGNYGYTF.

This chain connects TRBV9 to TRBJ2-7; D is possibly TRBD1 (8 bases). The CDR3 runs to 13 residues. V dropped 2 bases and J dropped 6 bases, with 12 bases sitting between them. Germline V lookup: CDR1 SGDLS, CDR2 YYNGEE. This CDR3 is CASSVNRGGEQYF. DNA of the CDR3: TGTGCCAGCAGCGTTAACAGGGGGGGCGAGCAGTACTTC.

This chain connects TRBV7-3 to TRBJ1-2; D perhaps matches TRBD1 (6 bases). CDR3 length: 13 amino acids. Germline V gene sequence: CDR1 SGHTA, CDR2 FQGTGA. V lost 5 bases and J lost 4, with 11 bases in between. In DNA, the CDR3 is TGTGCCAGCAGCCCCACAGGGTCCTATGGCTACACCTTC. Translation gives CASSPTGSYGYTF. Filled out from reference TRBV7-3 and TRBJ1-2, the complete variable domain reads GAGVSQTPSNKVTEKGKYVELRCDPISGHTALYWYRQSLGQGPEFLIYFQGTGAADDSGLPNDRFFAVRPEGSVSTLKIQRTERGDSAVYLCASSPTGSYGYTFGSGTRLTVV.

The chain carries TRBV5-4 and TRBJ2-5; 9 bases line up with TRBD1. The V gene's germline CDR1 is SGHNT and CDR2 YYREEE (reference sequence). This CDR3 has 14 amino acids. The junction had 3 bases not matched to a gene; V was cut back by 2 bases and J by 4 bases. For the CDR3, the DNA is TGTGCCAGCAGCTTACAGGGGGCATTAGAGACCCAGTACTTC. This translates into CASSLQGALETQYF.

This clone was found a few times. The chain has TRBV9 and TRBJ1-6; 8 bases are shared with TRBD1. The CDR3 extends over 15 amino acids. V dropped 0 bases and J dropped 6; count of bases not matched to a gene: 2. Germline CDR1 is SGDLS and CDR2 is YYNGEE. CDR3 in DNA: TGTGCCAGCAGCGTAGTTGACAGGGGTAATTCACCCCTCCACTTT. This translates into CASSVVDRGNSPLHF. The whole variable domain, filled in from reference TRBV9 and TRBJ1-6, reads DSGVTQTPKHLITATGQRVTLRCSPRSGDLSVYWYQQSLDQGLQFLIQYYNGEERAKGNILERFSAQQFPDLHSELNLSSLELGDSALYFCASSVVDRGNSPLHFGNGTRLTVT.

The rearrangement uses TRBV30 and TRBJ1-3; TRBD1 matches 7 bases. Germline-derived CDR1 and CDR2 are GTSNPN and SVGIG (reference sequence). V shed 3 bases, J shed 0 bases, and the junction held 2 bases outside the gene matches. This CDR3 region has 14 residues. Written as DNA, the CDR3 is TGTGCCTGGAGCCGGACAGGCTCTGGAAACACCATATATTTT. Protein sequence: CAWSRTGSGNTIYF.

The rearrangement uses TRBV5-1 and TRBJ1-1; weak D call: TRBD1 (5 bases). This CDR3 has 14 residues. V lost 0 bases, J lost 4 bases, and 10 bases lay in between. CDR1 SGHRS and CDR2 YFSETQ come from the germline V gene. Here the CDR3 reads CASSLAPGGTEAFF. In DNA form, the CDR3 reads TGCGCCAGCAGCTTGGCCCCGGGGGGCACTGAAGCTTTCTTT.

The chain combines TRBV9 with TRBJ2-1; a possible D gene is TRBD1 (6 bases). The V gene's germline CDR1 is SGDLS and CDR2 YYNGEE. There are 15 residues in the CDR3. V was clipped by 5 bases and J by 0 bases, with 12 bases between them. CDR3 nucleotide sequence: TGTGCCAGCAGTATAGGGGGTTCCTCCTACAATGAGCAGTTCTTC. It yields the protein CASSIGGSSYNEQFF.

The rearrangement uses TRBV5-1 and TRBJ1-6; 8 bases map to TRBD1. This CDR3 spans 16 amino acids. The junction had 8 bases not matched to a gene; V was cut back by 2 bases and J by 7 bases. Per the germline V gene, CDR1 is SGHRS and CDR2 is YFSETQ. CDR3 in amino acids: CASSFSQGARNSPLHF. The DNA of the CDR3 is TGCGCCAGCAGCTTTTCCCAGGGGGCGCGGAATTCACCCCTCCACTTT.